Sequencing of this T cell receptor beta chain was carried out in a study of T cell responses to AZD1222 COVID-19 vaccine. Of note for this clone: The target antigen is unknown.

The CDR3 length is 11 residues. Trimming removed 0 bases at V and 3 bases at J, with 1 base between. Germline V gene data show CDR1 as SGHRS and CDR2 as YFSETQ. Study-wide points: Females outnumbered males among donors, who were mostly white British; clonal diversity was possibly underestimated. Just five or six AZD1222 recipients tested seropositive at baseline. Across the whole spike, CD4 TCRs peaked at regions 160-218 and 743-854. Following two doses of AZD1222, Spike-specific TCR breadth and depth rose.

TCRdb's table, derived via immunoSEQ multiplex PCR, lists solely in-frame clones and lacks some. The table records around 78,000 clones, about 93% of them present only once. The TCR sequence derives from an adult in good health. The specimen was peripheral blood, collected on day 0 of MenACWY control vaccination. The rearrangement links TRBV5-1 to TRBJ2-7; D is uncertain. CDR3 DNA sequence: TGCGCCAGCAGCTTGGACTACGAGCAGTACTTC. Protein product: CASSLDYEQYF.